These 21 T cell receptor beta chains were all obtained from the same sample, sequenced in a study of T-cell reconstitution after alpha-beta-depleted transplantation in children (dated by TCRdb to about 2016). Receptors were amplified or captured by PCR. Sequencing used an Illumina HiSeq 2500. TCR libraries were prepared with molecular barcoding, using unique molecular identifiers to normalize TCRbeta repertoire quantification. Clones were called with MiXCR by TCRdb after fastp trimmed the public reads at Q25, and only in-frame beta chains were retained. Identical CDR3 protein sequences are pooled into one entry, listed with their most common genes and DNA. This sample lists 200,000 to 250,000 distinct CDR3 sequences; approximately 9.5% were detected once. Clones ranked in the top ten supply about 6% of the sample. The starting material was PBMCs from the stem cell graft donor, obtained from the stem cell graft. These receptors were taken from a human donor who donated a stem cell graft to a child with acute lymphoblastic leukemia.

This clonotype was observed many times. J is TRBJ1-1 and V is TRBV7-6; D gene ambiguous. V gave up 5 bases and J gave up 0 bases, with 16 bases separating them. This CDR3 has 16 amino acids. CDR1 and CDR2 (germline): SGHVS, FNYEAQ. CDR3 bases: TGTGCCAGCAGCCTATCAGCCCGAGAAGTGAACACTGAAGCTTTCTTT. Its protein product is CASSLSAREVNTEAFF.

This clonotype was detected ten times or more. The gene calls are TRBV2 and TRBJ2-1; 7 bases fit TRBD1. In germline, CDR1 is SNHLY, CDR2 FYNNEI. The CDR3 is 16 amino acids. The V and J ends lost 5 bases and 3 bases, in that order; junction bases with no gene match: 10. The CDR3 coding sequence is TGTGCCAGCAGTCCTACAAAGAGGACAGGCTACAATGAGCAGTTCTTC. Its protein product is CASSPTKRTGYNEQFF.

This clonotype has at least ten counts. This chain joins TRBV29-1 and TRBJ2-3, with 10 bases fitting TRBD1. The CDR3 is 13 residues long. CDR1 is SQVTM and CDR2 is ANQGSEA in the germline V gene. Trimming took 7 bases from V and 4 from J; bases not matched to a gene: 5. This CDR3 reads CSGTGTGADTQYF. The CDR3 nucleotides read TGCAGCGGGACCGGGACAGGGGCAGATACGCAGTATTTT.

This chain links TRBV20-1 with TRBJ1-4; D gene unclear. Trimming took off 2 bases at V and 8 bases at J, with 12 bases between the two ends. Germline loops: CDR1 DFQATT, CDR2 SNEGSKA (reference sequence). The CDR3 covers 13 residues. As DNA, the CDR3 is TGCAGTGCTAGATTGGGGTTTAGCGAAAAACTGTTTTTT. This codes for CSARLGFSEKLFF.

This rearrangement joins TRBV7-2 to TRBJ2-7; D unresolved. V shed 3 bases and J shed 2 bases, with 11 bases lying between them. Germline CDR1 SGHTA, CDR2 FQGNSA. The CDR3 is made up of 14 amino acids. CDR3 protein: CASSFSREAYEQYF. CDR3 DNA: TGTGCCAGCAGCTTCTCAAGAGAGGCCTACGAGCAGTACTTC.

This clonotype was detected only once. This chain links TRBV6-1 with TRBJ1-1, with D possibly matching TRBD1 (5 bases). Trimming cost V 5 bases and J 4 bases, with 11 bases left between them. Germline V gives CDR1 MNHNS, CDR2 SASEGT. The CDR3 consists of 13 residues. The CDR3: CASSRGISTEAFF. CDR3 DNA: TGTGCCAGCAGTAGGGGTATCAGCACTGAAGCTTTCTTT.

The table lists this clonotype with many counts. The rearrangement links TRBV7-9 to TRBJ2-5; no definite D call. CDR3 length: 13 amino acids. V dropped 6 bases and J dropped 2 bases, with 10 bases sitting between them. Germline V gives CDR1 SEHNR, CDR2 FQNEAQ (reference sequence). The CDR3 reads CASSRSVQETQYF. CDR3 sequence (DNA): TGTGCCAGCAGTCGTAGTGTGCAAGAGACCCAGTACTTC.

There are a few counts of this clonotype. The rearrangement joins TRBV2 to TRBJ1-2; 8 nucleotides match TRBD1. V was pared by 8 bases and J by 4 bases, with 6 bases of the junction left unmatched. The V gene's germline CDR1 is SNHLY and CDR2 FYNNEI. The CDR3 has 13 residues. CDR3 sequence: CASGQGSGYGYTF. For the CDR3, the DNA is TGTGCCAGCGGACAGGGCTCGGGCTATGGCTACACCTTC.

The chain employs TRBV24-1 and TRBJ2-1; the D call may be TRBD1 or TRBD2 (6 bases each). Trimming took 3 bases from V and 5 from J, leaving 13 bases between them. The CDR3 contains 15 residues. Germline loops: CDR1 KGHDR, CDR2 SFDVKD. CDR3 in amino acids: CATSDPGGQNNEQFF. CDR3 DNA sequence: TGTGCCACCAGTGATCCCGGGGGCCAGAACAATGAGCAGTTCTTC.

This rearrangement joins TRBV20-1 to TRBJ1-2; D remains unclear. Trimming removed 8 bases at V and 2 bases at J, with 12 bases between. This CDR3 is 12 amino acids long. From germline, CDR1 is DFQATT and CDR2 SNEGSKA (reference sequence). The CDR3 protein is CSKELLNYGYTF. The CDR3 coding sequence is TGCAGTAAAGAGCTACTGAACTATGGCTACACCTTC.

The table lists this clonotype with a few counts. The chain joins TRBV20-1 to TRBJ2-3; D may be TRBD1 (6 bases). With 3 bases removed from V and 2 bases from J, the gap between germline ends came to 9 bases. Germline CDR1 and CDR2: DFQATT and SNEGSKA (reference sequence). The CDR3 length is 13 residues. CDR3 loop: CSARDSLTDTQYF. CDR3 nucleotides: TGCAGTGCTAGGGACAGCCTCACAGATACGCAGTATTTT.

This clonotype showed up many times. This rearrangement joins TRBV29-1 to TRBJ2-1; 11 nucleotides agree with TRBD2. CDR3 length equals 15 residues. V shed 4 bases, J shed 10 bases, and the junction held 12 bases outside the gene matches. Germline CDR1 is SQVTM and CDR2 is ANQGSEA. This CDR3 reads CSVGEWGSGGAEQFF. The CDR3 DNA reads as TGCAGCGTTGGGGAGTGGGGTAGCGGGGGGGCCGAGCAGTTCTTC.

In its sample, this clonotype was seen many times. The rearrangement uses TRBV11-2 and TRBJ2-2; 7 bases are a match to TRBD1. Germline trimming cut 5 bases from V and 5 bases from J; bases unmatched to any gene: 8. The CDR3 consists of 15 residues. Germline CDR1 is SGHAT and CDR2 is FQNNGV. CDR3 bases: TGTGCCAGCAGCCTACAGGGGTGGGATACCGGGGAGCTGTTTTTT. Translated: CASSLQGWDTGELFF.

Many counts were recorded for this clonotype. The chain is built from TRBV5-1 and TRBJ2-1; 10 nucleotides match TRBD2. Trimming at V came to 6 bases and at J to 5 bases, leaving 14 bases not matched to a gene. CDR1 and CDR2 (germline): SGHRS, YFSETQ. This CDR3 comprises 17 residues. CDR3 nucleotide sequence: TGCGCCAGCACTCTACAAGGACTAGCGGATATCGACAATGAGCAGTTCTTC. Amino acid sequence: CASTLQGLADIDNEQFF.

This rearrangement joins TRBV7-9 to TRBJ2-7; D is unresolved. Trimming cost V 0 bases and J 7 bases, with 13 bases left between them. Germline V lookup: CDR1 SEHNR, CDR2 FQNEAQ (reference sequence). The CDR3 sequence is 14 residues long. CDR3 nucleotide sequence: TGTGCCAGCAGCTTAGCGGGCCGAGGAGAAGAGCAGTACTTC. Encoded protein: CASSLAGRGEEQYF.

This clonotype occurred a few times. This rearrangement joins TRBV2 to TRBJ2-2, with no clear D. V was clipped by 4 bases and J by 1 base, with 13 bases between them. In germline, CDR1 is SNHLY, CDR2 FYNNEI. The CDR3 length is 16 residues. CDR3 amino acids: CASSGRRSENTGELFF. The CDR3 nucleotides read TGTGCCAGCAGTGGAAGACGGAGTGAGAACACCGGGGAGCTGTTTTTT.

The chain is built from TRBV2 and TRBJ2-7, with TRBD1 identical over 9 bases. CDR1 and CDR2 from the germline V gene are SNHLY and FYNNEI. This CDR3 comprises 14 residues. The V gene end was trimmed by 8 bases and the J gene end by 9 bases; junction bases not matched to a gene: 14. The CDR3 region is CASHPGTGSIGQYF. CDR3 bases: TGTGCCAGCCACCCGGGGACAGGGTCGATTGGGCAGTACTTC.

The chain carries TRBV11-2 and TRBJ2-1; 10 bases fit TRBD2. Germline V CDR1 and CDR2: SGHAT, FQNNGV. V lost 8 bases, J lost 5 bases, and 6 bases stayed unmatched. This CDR3 has 14 residues. The CDR3 is CASQRTSGNNEQFF. As DNA, the CDR3 is TGTGCCAGCCAAAGGACTAGCGGTAACAATGAGCAGTTCTTC.

This clonotype has more than one count but fewer than ten. The rearrangement joins TRBV24-1 to TRBJ2-5; possibly TRBD1 for D (6 bases). V dropped 3 bases and J dropped 2 bases, with 9 bases sitting between them. CDR3 size: 14 residues. The germline gives CDR1 KGHDR, CDR2 SFDVKD. This CDR3 is CATSDHQGQETQYF. The CDR3 DNA follows: TGTGCCACCAGTGATCACCAGGGGCAAGAGACCCAGTACTTC.

V is TRBV2 and J is TRBJ1-5; D call uncertain. CDR3 length: 16 residues. Trimming left V 1 base short and J 2 bases short, with 12 bases between. Looked up from germline, CDR1 is SNHLY and CDR2 is FYNNEI. The CDR3 spells CASSEVPGSGNQPQHF. The CDR3 DNA sequence: TGTGCCAGCAGTGAAGTACCCGGATCAGGCAATCAGCCCCAGCATTTT.

The gene calls are TRBV30 and TRBJ2-1; D call uncertain. Germline CDR1 GTSNPN, CDR2 SVGIG (reference sequence). V gave up 7 bases and J gave up 5 bases, with 15 bases separating them. This CDR3 has 13 residues. The CDR3, as DNA: TGTGCCTACGAGCCCCTATCTAACAATGAGCAGTTCTTC. It specifies CAYEPLSNNEQFF.